These 2 T cell receptor beta chains were all obtained from the same sample, sequenced in a study of blood T cell repertoires in COVID-19. TCRdb's table, derived via immunoSEQ multiplex PCR, lists solely in-frame clones and lacks some. The sample has 95,000 or so clones; around 80% are singletons. Specimen: peripheral blood. The receptor source for this set is a human donor in a cohort sampled during active COVID-19.

The rearrangement links TRBV19 to TRBJ2-3; D is unclear. The germline V gene has CDR1 LNHDA and CDR2 SQIVND (reference sequence). The V gene lost 11 bases and the J gene lost 2 bases, with 14 bases spanning the gap. The CDR3 extends over 13 amino acids. The CDR3 coding sequence is TGTGCCGTAGAATCCAGGAACACAGATACGCAGTATTTT. Translated, it gives CAVESRNTDTQYF.

The chain employs TRBV18 and TRBJ1-1; a possible D gene is TRBD1 (6 bases). There are 13 residues in the CDR3. V shed 8 bases and J shed 2 bases, with 12 bases lying between them. Germline CDR1 KGHSH, CDR2 LQKENI. CDR3 in amino acids: CASTRTVNTEAFF. Written as DNA, the CDR3 is TGTGCCAGCACCCGGACAGTAAACACTGAAGCTTTCTTT.